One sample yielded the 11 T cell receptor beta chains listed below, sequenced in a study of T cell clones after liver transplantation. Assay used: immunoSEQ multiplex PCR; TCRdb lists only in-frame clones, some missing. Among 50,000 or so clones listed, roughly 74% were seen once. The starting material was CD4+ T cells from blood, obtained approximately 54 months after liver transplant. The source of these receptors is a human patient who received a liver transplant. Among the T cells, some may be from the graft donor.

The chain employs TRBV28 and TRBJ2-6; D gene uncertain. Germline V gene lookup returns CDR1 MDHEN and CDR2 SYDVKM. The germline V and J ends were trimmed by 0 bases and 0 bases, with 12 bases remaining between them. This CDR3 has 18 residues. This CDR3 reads CASSLWAASSSGANVLTF. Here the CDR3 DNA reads TGTGCCAGCAGTTTATGGGCCGCTTCTAGCTCTGGGGCCAACGTCCTGACTTTC.

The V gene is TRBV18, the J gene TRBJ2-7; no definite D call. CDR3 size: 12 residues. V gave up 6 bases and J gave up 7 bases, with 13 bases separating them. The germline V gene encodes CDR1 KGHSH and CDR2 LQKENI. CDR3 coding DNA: TGTGCCAGCTCGCCGGGCCAGAGGGAGCAGTACTTC. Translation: CASSPGQREQYF.

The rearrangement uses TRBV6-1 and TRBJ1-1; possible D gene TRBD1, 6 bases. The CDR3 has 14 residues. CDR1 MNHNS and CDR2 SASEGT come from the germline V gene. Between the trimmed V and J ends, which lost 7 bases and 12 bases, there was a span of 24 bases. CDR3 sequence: CASTFRTDPAATFF. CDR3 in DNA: TGTGCCAGCACCTTCCGGACAGACCCGGCTGCGACTTTCTTT.

This CDR3 is CASSLGTSWTGELFF. As DNA, the CDR3 is TGTGCCAGCAGCTTAGGGACTAGCTGGACCGGGGAGCTGTTTTTT. The chain uses TRBV7-8 and TRBJ2-2; 8 bases line up with TRBD2. Unmatched junction bases numbered 3, after V lost 1 base and J lost 5 bases. The CDR3 has 15 residues. Germline CDR1 and CDR2: SGHVS and FQNEAQ.

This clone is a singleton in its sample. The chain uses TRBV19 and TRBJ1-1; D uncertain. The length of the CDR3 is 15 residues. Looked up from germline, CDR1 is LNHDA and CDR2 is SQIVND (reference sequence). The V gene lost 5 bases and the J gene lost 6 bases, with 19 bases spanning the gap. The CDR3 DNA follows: TGTGCCAGTAGTGCTTCTCCGGGATCCGGGGCTGAAGCTTTCTTT. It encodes CASSASPGSGAEAFF.

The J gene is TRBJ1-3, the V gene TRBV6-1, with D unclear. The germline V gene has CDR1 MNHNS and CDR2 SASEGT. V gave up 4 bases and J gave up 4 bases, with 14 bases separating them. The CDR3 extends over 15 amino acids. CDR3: CASSAQSGSGNTIYF. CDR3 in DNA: TGTGCCAGCAGTGCCCAATCCGGGTCAGGAAACACCATATATTTT.

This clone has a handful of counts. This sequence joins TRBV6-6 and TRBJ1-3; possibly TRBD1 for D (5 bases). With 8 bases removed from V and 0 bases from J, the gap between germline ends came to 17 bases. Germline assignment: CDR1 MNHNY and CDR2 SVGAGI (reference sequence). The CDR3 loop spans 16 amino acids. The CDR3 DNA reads TGTGCCAGCTCTCCGGGACCGAGTTACTCTGGAAACACCATATATTTT. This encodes CASSPGPSYSGNTIYF.

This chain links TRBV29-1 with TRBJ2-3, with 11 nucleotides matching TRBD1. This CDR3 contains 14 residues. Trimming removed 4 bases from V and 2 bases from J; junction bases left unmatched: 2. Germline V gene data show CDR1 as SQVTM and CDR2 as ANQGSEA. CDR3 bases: TGCAGCGTTGGGACAGGGGGCGTCACAGATACGCAGTATTTT. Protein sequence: CSVGTGGVTDTQYF.

This CDR3 reads CASSISTGLGRGYTF. CDR3 nucleotides: TGTGCCAGTAGTATAAGCACAGGCCTTGGCCGGGGCTACACCTTC. The chain joins TRBV19 to TRBJ1-2; tentatively, D is TRBD1 (5 bases). Per the germline V gene, CDR1 is LNHDA and CDR2 is SQIVND (reference sequence). CDR3 size: 15 residues. V lost 2 bases to trimming and J lost 8 bases, with 18 bases between them.

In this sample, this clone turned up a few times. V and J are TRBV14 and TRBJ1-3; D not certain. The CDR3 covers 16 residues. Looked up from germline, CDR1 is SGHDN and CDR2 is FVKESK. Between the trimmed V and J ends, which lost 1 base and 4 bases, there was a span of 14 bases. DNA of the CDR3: TGTGCCAGCAGCCAAGTCCCGGCGAAGGTCGGAAACACCATATATTTT. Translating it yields CASSQVPAKVGNTIYF.

The CDR3 DNA sequence: TGTGCCAGCAGCCAAGACGCGGGGAACACCGGGGAGCTGTTTTTT. Its translation is CASSQDAGNTGELFF. The rearrangement links TRBV4-2 to TRBJ2-2; possibly TRBD2 for D (5 bases). The CDR3 has 15 amino acids. V was shortened by 0 bases and J by 1 base, with 6 bases between the two germline ends. Germline assignment: CDR1 LGHNA and CDR2 YNFKEQ.